This entry lists 10 T cell receptor beta chains sequenced from one sample in a study of T cell responses to AZD1222 COVID-19 vaccine. Profiling relied on immunoSEQ multiplex PCR, and the TCRdb table lists in-frame clones only, not all of them. The table lists roughly 130,000 clones, about 90% of them singletons. Sequenced here: peripheral blood, sampled 28 days after the second AZD1222 dose. The receptors were gathered from an adult who received the AZD1222 COVID-19 vaccine.

The genes are TRBV7-2 and TRBJ2-7, with 10 nucleotides matching TRBD1. This CDR3 has 15 amino acids. Germline V gene lookup returns CDR1 SGHTA and CDR2 FQGNSA. J was trimmed by 1 base and V by 5 bases; bases with no gene match: 5. The CDR3 reads CASSTRQGASYEQYF. The CDR3, as DNA: TGTGCCAGCAGCACCCGACAGGGGGCTTCCTACGAGCAGTACTTC. The full variable domain, its missing parts supplied by reference TRBV7-2 and TRBJ2-7, is GAGVSQSPSNKVTEKGKDVELRCDPISGHTALYWYRQSLGQGLEFLIYFQGNSAPDKSGLPSDRFSAERTGGSVSTLTIQRTQQEDSAVYLCASSTRQGASYEQYFGPGTRLTVT.

The table lists this clone with a count of one. The V gene is TRBV4-1, the J gene TRBJ1-2, with a possible D match to TRBD1 (5 bases). V was trimmed by 0 bases and J by 5 bases, leaving 19 bases between them. The CDR3 covers 17 residues. CDR1 and CDR2 from the germline V gene are MGHRA and YSYEKL. This chain's CDR3 is CASSQDLQGLNAYGYTF. In DNA, the CDR3 is TGCGCCAGCAGCCAAGATCTTCAGGGACTTAACGCGTATGGCTACACCTTC.

This chain links TRBV12-3 or TRBV12-4 with TRBJ2-7; D unresolved. CDR3 length: 11 residues. V was cut by 3 bases and J by 5 bases, with 5 bases left in between. The DNA for the CDR3 is TGTGCCAGCAGTTTTTATCACGAGCAGTACTTC. It yields the protein CASSFYHEQYF.

V gene TRBV9 combines with J gene TRBJ1-1; no clear D. Germline V gene lookup returns CDR1 SGDLS and CDR2 YYNGEE. V was cut by 4 bases and J by 0 bases, with 7 bases left in between. The CDR3 has 13 residues. The CDR3 coding sequence is TGTGCCAGCAGCCTTAACTTGAACACTGAAGCTTTCTTT. This translates into CASSLNLNTEAFF.

The chain has TRBV4-2 and TRBJ2-2; 10 bases match TRBD2. Germline V CDR1 and CDR2: LGHNA, YNFKEQ. This CDR3 spans 17 amino acids. The junction had 2 bases not matched to a gene; V was cut back by 1 base and J by 0 bases. CDR3 region: CASSQGTSGANTGELFF. In DNA form, the CDR3 reads TGTGCCAGCAGCCAAGGGACTAGCGGAGCGAACACCGGGGAGCTGTTTTTT.

The chain uses TRBV7-9 and TRBJ1-2; D may be TRBD1 (5 bases). This CDR3 spans 14 amino acids. The germline V gene has CDR1 SEHNR and CDR2 FQNEAQ (reference sequence). Trimming pared 6 bases from V and 2 bases from J, leaving 13 bases between. The CDR3 DNA reads TGTGCCAGCAGGTCCCAGGGACCGAACTATGGCTACACCTTC. This encodes CASRSQGPNYGYTF.

The chain is built from TRBV5-6 and TRBJ1-5; D gene ambiguous. The germline gives CDR1 SGHDT, CDR2 YYEEEE. V was shortened by 1 base and J by 1 base, with 9 bases between the two germline ends. The CDR3 is 15 amino acids. CDR3 sequence: CASSLYSTSNQPQHF. CDR3 nucleotides: TGTGCCAGCAGCTTGTATTCGACCAGCAATCAGCCCCAGCATTTT.

The rearrangement links TRBV5-6 to TRBJ2-3; D may be TRBD1 or TRBD2 (5 bases each). This CDR3 is built from 14 residues. The germline V and J ends were trimmed by 5 bases and 1 base, with 11 bases remaining between them. Germline values: CDR1 SGHDT, CDR2 YYEEEE. CDR3 protein: CASSQLGGTDTQYF. DNA of the CDR3: TGTGCCAGCAGTCAACTGGGGGGCACAGATACGCAGTATTTT.

This clone has a single count. J is TRBJ1-2 and V is TRBV27, with D unclear. From germline, CDR1 is MNHEY and CDR2 SMNVEV (reference sequence). V lost 8 bases to trimming and J lost 5 bases, with 9 bases between them. The CDR3 is made up of 11 amino acids. The CDR3 DNA reads TGTGCCAGCCGGAACTGGTATGGCTACACCTTC. This gives the protein CASRNWYGYTF.

This clone was observed a handful of times. The chain couples TRBV5-6 to TRBJ1-5; D not resolved. CDR1 SGHDT and CDR2 YYEEEE come from the germline V gene. This CDR3 is built from 14 residues. V was clipped by 1 base and J by 4 bases, with 9 bases between them. DNA of the CDR3: TGTGCCAGCAGCTTGTCGGGGTTAAATCAGCCCCAGCATTTT. Encoded protein: CASSLSGLNQPQHF. Filled out from reference TRBV5-6 and TRBJ1-5, the complete variable domain reads DAGVTQSPTHLIKTRGQQVTLRCSPKSGHDTVSWYQQALGQGPQFIFQYYEEEERQRGNFPDRFSGHQFPNYSSELNVNALLLGDSALYLCASSLSGLNQPQHFGDGTRLSIL.